A single sample gave rise to the 4 T cell receptor beta chains below, sequenced in a study of T cells in women clearing cervical HPV infection (dated by TCRdb to 2016 to 2019). The protocol used for the library was the immunoSEQ multiplex PCR assay. Not all clones reach the TCRdb copy of this immuneACCESS table, which keeps in-frame sequences only. Checked studies attribute under half of the gap to unresolved V genes and leave the rest unexplained. This sample's table contains under 50,000 clones. The ten largest clones represent about 6% of the sample. The sequenced sample consisted of blood buffy coat. Receptors were obtained from a woman between 18 and 69 years old with a cervical HPV16 infection that either progressed to CIN3+ or cleared (not recorded which).

By frequency, this clone registers medium-sized. Read coverage stops 3 residues before the CDR3 terminus; the germline J gene supplies the remainder. This chain links TRBV30 with TRBJ2-3; D unresolved. The germline V gene has CDR1 GTSNPN and CDR2 SVGIG (reference sequence). Trimming removed 5 bases from V and 6 bases from J, with 9 bases in between. This CDR3 spans 11 amino acids. The CDR3 reads CAWSYWDTQYF. CDR3 DNA, as far as it was read: TGTGCCTGGTCTTACTGGGATACG. Variable domain in full (rest from reference TRBV30 and TRBJ2-3): SQTIHQWPATLVQPVGSPLSLECTVEGTSNPNLYWYRQAAGRGLQLLFYSVGIGQISSEVPQNLSASRPQDRQFILSSKKLLLSDSGFYLCAWSYWDTQYFGPGTRLTVL.

As regards this clone: The missing CDR3 end, 3 residues past where the read stops, is filled in from the germline J gene. V usage is TRBV2 and J usage is TRBJ1-2, with unresolved D. This CDR3 is 13 amino acids long. Trimming took 4 bases from V and 6 from J, leaving 12 bases between them. CDR1 and CDR2 (germline): SNHLY, FYNNEI. The covered CDR3 bases are TGTGCCAGCAGTGCAACCCTAACCAATGGC. It yields the protein CASSATLTNG. The entire CDR3 protein is CASSATLTNGYTF.

For this clone: The CDR3 extends 3 residues past the end of the read, so its final part is completed from the germline J gene. The rearrangement joins TRBV29-1 to TRBJ2-1; TRBD2 matches at 11 bases. V was clipped by 8 bases and J by 9 bases; unmatched bases: 12. The V gene's germline CDR1 is SQVTM and CDR2 ANQGSEA. This CDR3 spans 14 amino acids. The CDR3 bases that were read are TGCAGCACCTTAGCGGGAGGGGACGAGGTTGAG. Its translation: CSTLAGGDEVE. The whole CDR3 region reads CSTLAGGDEVEQFF.

In regard to this clone: The read ends 3 residues early relative to the CDR3; the germline J gene fills the gap. The rearrangement uses TRBV6-2 or TRBV6-3 and TRBJ2-7, with 7 bases aligning to TRBD2. CDR3 length: 14 amino acids. J gave up 5 bases and V 6 bases, and 10 bases lay outside the gene matches. Germline V lookup: CDR1 MNHEY, CDR2 SVGEGT. CDR3 DNA (partial): TGTGCCAGCAGCCTAGGACTAGGGAGAGACGAG. Protein product: CASSLGLGRDE. The full CDR3 is CASSLGLGRDEQYF.